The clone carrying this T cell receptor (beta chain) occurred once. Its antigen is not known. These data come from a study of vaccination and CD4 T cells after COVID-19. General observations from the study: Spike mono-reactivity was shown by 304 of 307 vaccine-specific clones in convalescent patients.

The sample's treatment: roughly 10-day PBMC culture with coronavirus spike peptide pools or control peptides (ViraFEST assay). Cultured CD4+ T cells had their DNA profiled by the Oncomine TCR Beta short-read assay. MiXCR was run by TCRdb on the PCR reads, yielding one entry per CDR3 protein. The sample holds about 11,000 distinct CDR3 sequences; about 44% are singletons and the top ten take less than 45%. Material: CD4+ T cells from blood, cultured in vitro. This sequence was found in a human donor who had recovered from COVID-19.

The CDR3 DNA follows: TGCAGTGCTAGAGGGAACAGCAACTATGGCTACACCTTC. It specifies CSARGNSNYGYTF. This chain connects TRBV20-1 to TRBJ1-2, with unresolved D. There are 13 residues in the CDR3. CDR1 and CDR2 from the germline V gene are DFQATT and SNEGSKA (reference sequence). V dropped 1 base and J dropped 2 bases, with 8 bases sitting between them.